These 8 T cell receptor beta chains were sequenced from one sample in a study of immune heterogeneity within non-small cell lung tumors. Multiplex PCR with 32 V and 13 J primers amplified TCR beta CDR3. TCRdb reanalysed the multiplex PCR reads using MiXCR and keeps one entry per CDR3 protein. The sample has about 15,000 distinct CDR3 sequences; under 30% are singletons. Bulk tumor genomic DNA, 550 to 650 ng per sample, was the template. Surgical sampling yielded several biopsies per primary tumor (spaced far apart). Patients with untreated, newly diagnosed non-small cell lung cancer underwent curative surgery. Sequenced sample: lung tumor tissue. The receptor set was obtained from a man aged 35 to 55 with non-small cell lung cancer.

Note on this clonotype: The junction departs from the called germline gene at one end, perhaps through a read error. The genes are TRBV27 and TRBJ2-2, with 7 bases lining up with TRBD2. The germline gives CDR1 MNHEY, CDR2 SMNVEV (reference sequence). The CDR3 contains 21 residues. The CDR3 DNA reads TGTGCCAGCACCCCTAACGGACCTCGCGTCGGGGGGACCTTCTTCTCCGGGGAGCCGTTTTTT. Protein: CASTPNGPRVGGTFFSGEPFF.

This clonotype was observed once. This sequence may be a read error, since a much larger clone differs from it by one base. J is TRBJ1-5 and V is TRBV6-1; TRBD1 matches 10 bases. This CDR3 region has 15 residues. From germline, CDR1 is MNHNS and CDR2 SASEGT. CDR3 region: CASSPDRGRNQHQHF. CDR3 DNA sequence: TGTGCCAGCAGCCCCGACAGGGGGCGAAATCAGCACCAGCATTTT.

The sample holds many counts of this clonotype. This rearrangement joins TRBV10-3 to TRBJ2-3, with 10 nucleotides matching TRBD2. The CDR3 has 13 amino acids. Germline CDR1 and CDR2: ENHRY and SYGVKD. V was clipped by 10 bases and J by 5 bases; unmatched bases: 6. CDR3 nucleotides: TGTGCCACCCTAGCGGGAGAAGGAGATACGCAGTATTTT. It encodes CATLAGEGDTQYF.

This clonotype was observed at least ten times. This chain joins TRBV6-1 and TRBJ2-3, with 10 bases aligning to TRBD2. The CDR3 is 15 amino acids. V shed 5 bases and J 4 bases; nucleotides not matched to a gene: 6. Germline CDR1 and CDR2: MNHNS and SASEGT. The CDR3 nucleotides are TGTGCCAGCAGTTCCTTAGCGGGAGGCGCAGATACGCAGTATTTT. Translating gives CASSSLAGGADTQYF.

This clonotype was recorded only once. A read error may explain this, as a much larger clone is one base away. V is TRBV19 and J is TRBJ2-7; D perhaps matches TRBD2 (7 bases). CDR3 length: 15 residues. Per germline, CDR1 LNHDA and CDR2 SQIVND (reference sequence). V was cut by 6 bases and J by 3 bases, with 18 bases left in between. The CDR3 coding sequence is TGTGCCAGTAGCCGGGGGGACACACGCTACTACGAGCAGTACTTC. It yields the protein CASSRGDTRYYEQYF.

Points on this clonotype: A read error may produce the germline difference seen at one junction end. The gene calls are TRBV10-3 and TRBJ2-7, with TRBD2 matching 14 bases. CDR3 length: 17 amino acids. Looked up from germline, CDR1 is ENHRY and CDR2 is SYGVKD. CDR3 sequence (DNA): TGTGCCATCAGTGACCCCGGGACTAGCGGGGGCACCTACGCGCAGTACTTC. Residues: CAISDPGTSGGTYAQYF.

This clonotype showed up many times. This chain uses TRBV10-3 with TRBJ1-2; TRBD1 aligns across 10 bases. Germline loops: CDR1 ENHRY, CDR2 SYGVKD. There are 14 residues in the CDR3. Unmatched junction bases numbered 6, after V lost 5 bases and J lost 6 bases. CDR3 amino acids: CAISNRDRGDGYTF. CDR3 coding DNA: TGTGCCATCAGTAACCGGGACAGGGGAGATGGCTACACCTTC.

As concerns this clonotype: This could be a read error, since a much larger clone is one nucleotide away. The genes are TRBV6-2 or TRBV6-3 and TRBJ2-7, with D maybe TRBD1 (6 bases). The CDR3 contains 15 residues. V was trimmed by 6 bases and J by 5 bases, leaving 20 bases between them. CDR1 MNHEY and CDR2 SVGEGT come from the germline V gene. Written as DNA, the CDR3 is TGTGCCAGCAGCCGCCAGGGACATAAACAGAACGAGCAGTACTTC. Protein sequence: CASSRQGHKQNEQYF.